This T cell receptor (beta chain) was profiled in a study of control samples from healthy donors and cancer patients. Produced via immunoSEQ multiplex PCR; TCRdb's table is partial and in-frame only. Of some 200,000 clones in the sample, 91% were seen once. The V segment lost 5 bases and the J segment 3 bases; nucleotides outside the gene matches: 13. Per the germline V gene, CDR1 is SGHAT and CDR2 is FQNNGV. The length of the CDR3 is 17 residues. The chain uses TRBV11-2 and TRBJ1-2, with 9 bases matching TRBD1. The receptor's source is a woman aged 25 to 45 in good health. Sequencing was carried out using blood. CDR3 residues: CASSPRQGGRKDYGYTF. CDR3 in DNA: TGTGCCAGCAGCCCCCGACAGGGGGGTCGGAAGGACTATGGCTACACCTTC.